This T cell receptor (beta chain) was observed in a study of T cell responses to AZD1222 COVID-19 vaccine. Germline V gene lookup returns CDR1 SGDLS and CDR2 YYNGEE. With 3 bases removed from V and 7 bases from J, the gap between germline ends came to 8 bases. CDR3 length: 12 residues. Remarks on this clone: Its antigen is still unknown.

The protocol was immunoSEQ multiplex PCR, while the TCRdb copy is restricted to in-frame clones and leaves out a portion. The repertoire has 110,000 or so clones, approximately 89% of them found once; the top ten carry about 3%. The study, taken as a whole, reports: Researchers took repertoire samples only after the peak T cell response had come.

Sequencing used peripheral blood, obtained on day 0 of MenACWY control vaccination. The chain combines TRBV9 with TRBJ2-1; D is possibly TRBD2 (6 bases). This TCR derives from an adult in good health. The CDR3 bases are TGTGCCAGCAGCGGCGGGGAGAATGAGCAGTTCTTC. It specifies CASSGGENEQFF.